The sequence of this T cell receptor (beta chain) was determined in a study of shared clonotypes between healthy human individuals. The study's findings and limits: Richness estimates generally favored naive over memory subsets.

CDR3 length: 15 residues. Germline values: CDR1 SNHLY, CDR2 FYNNEI. J gave up 6 bases and V 5 bases, and 8 bases lay outside the gene matches. Details on this clone: Its specificity is unknown.

Sorted-subset replicate PCR reactions contained around 220 ng DNA, corresponding to some 29,000 T cell genomes. Data came from immunoSEQ multiplex PCR; TCRdb stores just in-frame clones and leaves some out. The sample has a few million clones, approximately 93% seen once. The sample comprised naive CD4+ T cells from PBMCs. Subset noted: CD45RA+ positively selected. The receptor was isolated from a man younger than 35 in good health. Some clones in this sample may be carry-over from other donors' samples. J is TRBJ2-1 and V is TRBV2, with 9 bases matching TRBD2. The CDR3 DNA reads TGTGCCAGCAGTACCCAGGGACTAGCTGTCAATGAGCAGTTCTTC. Its translation is CASSTQGLAVNEQFF.